Described below is a single T cell receptor (beta chain) sequence and its context. The data derive from a study of blood T cell repertoires in COVID-19. Background on the study: COVID-19 samples collected from the United States, Italy and Spain covered acute and convalescent phases.

The CDR3 sequence is 18 residues long. Unmatched junction bases numbered 17, after V lost 6 bases and J lost 0 bases. Sequenced by immunoSEQ multiplex PCR; TCRdb stores in-frame clones only, minus some. Here the sample spans about 220,000 clones, roughly four fifths being singletons. This receptor was taken from a woman aged 40 to 50 with acute COVID-19. The chain joins TRBV23-1 to TRBJ2-7, with TRBD1 matching over 7 bases. TRBV23-1 is an ORF for which the function is uncertain. Material for sequencing was PBMCs or T cells enriched from blood (not recorded which). This chain's CDR3 is CASSPRTGTEKSSYEQYF. CDR3 nucleotides: TGCGCCAGCAGCCCCCGCACGGGGACAGAAAAAAGCTCCTACGAGCAGTACTTC.